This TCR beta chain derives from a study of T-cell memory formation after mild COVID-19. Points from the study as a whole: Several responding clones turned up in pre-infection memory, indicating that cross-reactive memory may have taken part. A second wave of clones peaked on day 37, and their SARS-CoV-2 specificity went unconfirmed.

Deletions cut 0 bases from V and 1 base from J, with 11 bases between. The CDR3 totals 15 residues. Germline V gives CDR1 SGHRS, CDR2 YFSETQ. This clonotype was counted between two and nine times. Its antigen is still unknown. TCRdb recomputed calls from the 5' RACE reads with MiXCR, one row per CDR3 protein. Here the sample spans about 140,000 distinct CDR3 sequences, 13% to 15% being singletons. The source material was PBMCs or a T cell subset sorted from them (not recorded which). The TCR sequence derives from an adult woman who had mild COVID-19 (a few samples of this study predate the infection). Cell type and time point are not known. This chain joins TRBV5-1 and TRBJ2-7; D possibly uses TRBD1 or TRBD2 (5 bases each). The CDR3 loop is CASSLVGAPSYEQYF. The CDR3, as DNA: TGCGCCAGCAGCTTGGTCGGGGCTCCATCCTACGAGCAGTACTTC.